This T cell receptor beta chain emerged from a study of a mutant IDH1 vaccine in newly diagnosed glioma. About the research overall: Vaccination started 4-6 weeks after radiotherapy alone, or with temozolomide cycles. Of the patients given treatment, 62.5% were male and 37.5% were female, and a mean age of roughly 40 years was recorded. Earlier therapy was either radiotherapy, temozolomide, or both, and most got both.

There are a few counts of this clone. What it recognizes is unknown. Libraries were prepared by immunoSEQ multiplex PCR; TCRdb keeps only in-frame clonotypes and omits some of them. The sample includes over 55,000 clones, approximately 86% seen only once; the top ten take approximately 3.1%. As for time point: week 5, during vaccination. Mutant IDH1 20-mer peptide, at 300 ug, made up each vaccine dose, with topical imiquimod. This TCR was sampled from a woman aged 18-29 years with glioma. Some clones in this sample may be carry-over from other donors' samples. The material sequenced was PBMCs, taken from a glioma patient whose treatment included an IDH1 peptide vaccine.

The CDR3 DNA reads as TGTGCCAGCAGCTCCCAGGTTGTGGCTTTCTTT. The encoded protein is CASSSQVVAFF. The rearrangement joins TRBV14 to TRBJ1-1; D remains unclear. This CDR3 has 11 residues. V lost 5 bases and J lost 11, with 12 bases in between. Germline V gene data show CDR1 as SGHDN and CDR2 as FVKESK. Combining the CDR3 with reference TRBV14 and TRBJ1-1 gives the whole variable domain EAGVTQFPSHSVIEKGQTVTLRCDPISGHDNLYWYRRVMGKEIKFLLHFVKESKQDESGMPNNRFLAERTGGTYSTLKVQPAELEDSGVYFCASSSQVVAFFGQGTRLTVV.